These T cell receptor beta chains were read from a single sample in a study of molecular identifiers for immune sequencing clone quantification. TCRdb used MiXCR to reprocess the PCR reads, holding one entry per CDR3 protein. The data show over 300,000 distinct CDR3 sequences, with roughly 24% seen just once and around 0.74% held by the top ten. Sequencing input: naive CD8+ T cells from blood, with Jurkat cell RNA spiked in. The receptors were gathered from a human donor in good health. Some libraries in this study had Jurkat cell RNA spiked in. CDR3s include the opening cysteine and the closing phenylalanine or tryptophan. Each record gives: J gene, clone size, D gene, V gene, CDR3 protein, CDR3 DNA. D genes are given only for firm matches. Some rows have no size entry. The others give once, few or many, or a class for an expanded clone.

j_call: TRBJ2-7; clone_size: few; d_call: TRBD1; v_call: TRBV13; cdr3_aa: CASSRGGQALNEQYF; cdr3_nt: TGTGCCAGCAGCCGCGGCGGACAGGCCCTGAACGAGCAGTACTTC
j_call: TRBJ2-7; clone_size: many; d_call: TRBD2; v_call: TRBV4-3; cdr3_aa: CASSQVGTSYEQYF; cdr3_nt: TGCGCCAGCAGCCAAGTTGGGACTAGCTACGAGCAGTACTTC
j_call: TRBJ2-7; clone_size: many; d_call: NA; v_call: TRBV5-1; cdr3_aa: CASSPRYGVSSYEQYF; cdr3_nt: TGCGCCAGCAGCCCCCGGTACGGGGTCTCCTCCTACGAGCAGTACTTC
j_call: TRBJ2-7; clone_size: many; d_call: TRBD1; v_call: TRBV4-3; cdr3_aa: CASSQETGDEQYF; cdr3_nt: TGCGCCAGCAGCCAAGAGACAGGGGACGAGCAGTACTTC
j_call: TRBJ1-2; clone_size: NA; d_call: TRBD1; v_call: TRBV7-9; cdr3_aa: CASSSPGQGAHYGYTF; cdr3_nt: TGTGCCAGCAGCTCCCCAGGACAGGGGGCTCACTATGGCTACACCTTC
j_call: TRBJ2-7; clone_size: few; d_call: NA; v_call: TRBV12-3/TRBV12-4; cdr3_aa: CASSETRGEQYF; cdr3_nt: TGTGCCAGCAGCGAGACCCGAGGGGAGCAGTACTTC
j_call: TRBJ2-2; clone_size: NA; d_call: NA; v_call: TRBV6-2/TRBV6-3; cdr3_aa: CASSYARGRGTGELFF; cdr3_nt: TGTGCCAGCAGTTACGCGCGGGGGCGAGGCACCGGGGAGCTGTTTTTT
j_call: TRBJ1-5; clone_size: many; d_call: TRBD1; v_call: TRBV5-4; cdr3_aa: CASQPGTGLQPQHF; cdr3_nt: TGTGCCAGTCAGCCAGGGACAGGGCTTCAGCCCCAGCATTTT
j_call: TRBJ2-3; clone_size: NA; d_call: TRBD2; v_call: TRBV28; cdr3_aa: CATLGLAGTDTQYF; cdr3_nt: TGTGCCACCCTAGGACTAGCGGGAACTGATACGCAGTATTTT
j_call: TRBJ2-7; clone_size: NA; d_call: TRBD2; v_call: TRBV2; cdr3_aa: CASSGELAAQHEQYF; cdr3_nt: TGTGCCAGCAGTGGAGAACTAGCGGCGCAGCACGAGCAGTACTTC
j_call: TRBJ2-3; clone_size: NA; d_call: NA; v_call: TRBV9; cdr3_aa: CASSVYAASSTDTQYF; cdr3_nt: TGTGCCAGCAGCGTATATGCCGCGTCTAGCACAGATACGCAGTATTTT
j_call: TRBJ1-1; clone_size: NA; d_call: TRBD1; v_call: TRBV10-3; cdr3_aa: CAISFGDSTEAFF; cdr3_nt: TGTGCCATCAGCTTCGGGGACAGCACTGAAGCTTTCTTT
j_call: TRBJ2-3; clone_size: once; d_call: TRBD2; v_call: TRBV7-9; cdr3_aa: CASSLGSLAALATDTQYF; cdr3_nt: TGTGCCAGCAGCTTAGGCAGCCTAGCGGCGCTTGCCACAGATACGCAGTATTTT
j_call: TRBJ2-5; clone_size: many; d_call: TRBD2; v_call: TRBV29-1; cdr3_aa: CSVGVTSGSQETQYF; cdr3_nt: TGCAGCGTGGGCGTGACTAGCGGGAGTCAGGAGACCCAGTACTTC
j_call: TRBJ2-1; clone_size: few; d_call: NA; v_call: TRBV4-1; cdr3_aa: CASSHRDTNSYNEQFF; cdr3_nt: TGCGCCAGCAGCCACAGGGACACCAACTCCTACAATGAGCAGTTCTTC
j_call: TRBJ1-1; clone_size: NA; d_call: NA; v_call: TRBV5-1; cdr3_aa: CASMGVAEAFF; cdr3_nt: TGCGCCAGCATGGGGGTCGCTGAAGCTTTCTTT
j_call: TRBJ2-2; clone_size: many; d_call: NA; v_call: TRBV30; cdr3_aa: CAWSPDTGELFF; cdr3_nt: TGTGCCTGGAGTCCGGATACCGGGGAGCTGTTTTTT
j_call: TRBJ2-2; clone_size: NA; d_call: TRBD2; v_call: TRBV20-1; cdr3_aa: CSARDPGLAGPTQGGELFF; cdr3_nt: TGCAGTGCTAGAGATCCGGGACTAGCGGGACCAACCCAGGGCGGGGAGCTGTTTTTT
j_call: TRBJ2-5; clone_size: NA; d_call: NA; v_call: TRBV30; cdr3_aa: CAWSVMGWETQYF; cdr3_nt: TGTGCCTGGAGTGTTATGGGCTGGGAGACCCAGTACTTC
j_call: TRBJ2-5; clone_size: few; d_call: TRBD1; v_call: TRBV27; cdr3_aa: CASSPRQGSYQETQYF; cdr3_nt: TGTGCCAGCAGTCCGCGACAGGGGTCGTACCAAGAGACCCAGTACTTC
j_call: TRBJ2-3; clone_size: few; d_call: NA; v_call: TRBV7-9; cdr3_aa: CASRRDNTAQYF; cdr3_nt: TGTGCCAGCAGGAGGGACAATACAGCGCAGTATTTT
j_call: TRBJ2-7; clone_size: NA; d_call: NA; v_call: TRBV4-3; cdr3_aa: CASSPEFWSVEQYF; cdr3_nt: TGCGCCAGCAGCCCGGAGTTTTGGTCGGTCGAGCAGTACTTC
j_call: TRBJ2-7; clone_size: NA; d_call: TRBD1; v_call: TRBV10-3; cdr3_aa: CAIRQTGARDEQYF; cdr3_nt: TGTGCCATCAGACAGACAGGGGCCCGCGACGAGCAGTACTTC
j_call: TRBJ2-5; clone_size: NA; d_call: NA; v_call: TRBV28; cdr3_aa: CASTRLGARRETQYF; cdr3_nt: TGTGCCAGCACCCGACTGGGGGCTCGGAGAGAGACCCAGTACTTC